A single sample gave rise to the 17 T cell receptor beta chains below, sequenced in a study of T cells in Graves' hyperthyroidism and ophthalmopathy. Amplified regions were TCR beta CDR3 sequences from RNA transcripts. Primed by the HTBI set, a first-round RT-PCR was run on the TCR CDR3. Via MiXCR, TCRdb re-called the multiplex PCR reads, giving one row per CDR3 protein. The sample lists 600,000 or so distinct CDR3 sequences; 46% were seen once. The specimen sequenced was peripheral blood or thyroid tissue (not recorded which). The receptors were sampled from a woman between 18 and 29 years old with Graves' hyperthyroidism.

The chain links TRBV6-1 to TRBJ2-7, with D tentatively TRBD1 or TRBD2 (5 bases each). From germline, CDR1 is MNHNS and CDR2 SASEGT. The CDR3 spans 14 residues. Trimming shortened V by 7 bases and J by 0 bases, and 13 bases separated the two germline ends. The CDR3 region is CASNWDGYSYEQYF. In DNA form, the CDR3 reads TGTGCCAGCAACTGGGACGGGTACTCCTACGAGCAGTACTTC.

CDR3 region: CASNGGPYQPQHF. CDR3 in DNA: TGTGCCAGTAACGGGGGGCCTTATCAGCCCCAGCATTTT. The rearrangement links TRBV19 to TRBJ1-5, with D perhaps TRBD1 (6 bases). The length of the CDR3 is 13 residues. CDR1 and CDR2 from the germline V gene are LNHDA and SQIVND (reference sequence). Trimming took 7 bases from V and 5 from J, leaving 12 bases between them.

This clonotype was seen more than once but under ten times. The chain links TRBV6-6 to TRBJ1-2; D is unresolved. V was shortened by 0 bases and J by 4 bases, with 9 bases between the two germline ends. From germline, CDR1 is MNHNY and CDR2 SVGAGI (reference sequence). The CDR3 is 14 residues long. CDR3 DNA sequence: TGTGCCAGCAGTTACTCGAAGGTCGGCTATGGCTACACCTTC. Its translation: CASSYSKVGYGYTF.

This sequence joins TRBV29-1 and TRBJ1-4; D not certain. This CDR3 has 12 amino acids. Germline V gene sequence: CDR1 SQVTM, CDR2 ANQGSEA. Trimming left V 4 bases short and J 8 bases short, with 11 bases between. CDR3 residues: CSVVRGGEKLFF. In DNA form, the CDR3 reads TGCAGCGTTGTTCGGGGTGGAGAAAAACTGTTTTTT.

The CDR3 bases are TGTGCCAGCAGCCACCCACAACAGGACAGGGGTCAGCCCCAGCATTTT. Amino acids: CASSHPQQDRGQPQHF. The chain employs TRBV7-3 and TRBJ1-5, with 9 positions matching TRBD1. The CDR3 is made up of 16 amino acids. Germline values: CDR1 SGHTA, CDR2 FQGTGA. Trimming at V came to 5 bases and at J to 6 bases, leaving 11 bases not matched to a gene.

The J gene is TRBJ1-2, the V gene TRBV24-1; TRBD1 agrees at 7 bases. The CDR3 is 13 residues long. Germline CDR1 is KGHDR and CDR2 is SFDVKD. Trimming cost V 7 bases and J 2 bases; bases outside gene matches: 3. The CDR3 bases are TGTGCCACCAGAGAACAGGGGAACTATGGCTACACCTTC. Encoded protein: CATREQGNYGYTF.

With regard to this clonotype: The missing conserved phenylalanine or tryptophan at the end of this CDR3 makes a read error likely. The J gene is TRBJ1-5, the V gene TRBV24-1; 7 bases line up with TRBD1. The germline gives CDR1 KGHDR, CDR2 SFDVKD. J lost 6 bases, V lost 7 bases, and 11 bases had no gene match. The CDR3 extends over 15 amino acids. The CDR3 DNA follows: TGTGCCACCAGCGCCTCAGGGGGGGGAATTCAGCCCCAGCATTAT. It yields the protein CATSASGGGIQPQHY.

V and J are TRBV24-1 and TRBJ1-5; 9 bases map to TRBD1. Germline-derived CDR1 and CDR2 are KGHDR and SFDVKD. V lost 4 bases, J lost 4 bases, and 7 bases stayed unmatched. This CDR3 contains 16 residues. This CDR3 reads CATSDVTGGGNQPQHF. In DNA, the CDR3 is TGTGCCACCAGTGACGTTACAGGGGGCGGAAATCAGCCCCAGCATTTT.

Details on this clonotype: Given a much more abundant clone one base away, this may be a read error. This chain connects TRBV10-2 to TRBJ2-7, with D hard to call. V was shortened by 2 bases and J by 3 bases, with 5 bases between the two germline ends. From germline, CDR1 is WSHSY and CDR2 SAAADI. The CDR3 has 12 amino acids. In DNA, the CDR3 is TGCGCCAGCAGTGAGGGGGTCTACGAGCAGTACTTC. It yields the protein CASSEGVYEQYF.

V is TRBV9 and J is TRBJ1-2; 7 bases fit TRBD1. The CDR3 runs to 16 residues. Unmatched junction bases numbered 8, after V lost 0 bases and J lost 3 bases. From germline, CDR1 is SGDLS and CDR2 YYNGEE. The CDR3 sequence: CASSVEGTANYYGYTF. CDR3 nucleotide sequence: TGTGCCAGCAGCGTAGAAGGGACAGCGAACTACTATGGCTACACCTTC. The full variable domain, completed using reference TRBV9 and TRBJ1-2, is DSGVTQTPKHLITATGQRVTLRCSPRSGDLSVYWYQQSLDQGLQFLIQYYNGEERAKGNILERFSAQQFPDLHSELNLSSLELGDSALYFCASSVEGTANYYGYTFGSGTRLTVV.

This clonotype came up a few times. V usage is TRBV7-8 and J usage is TRBJ1-5; TRBD1 matches at 7 bases. Germline trimming cut 6 bases from V and 5 bases from J; bases unmatched to any gene: 13. The germline V gene has CDR1 SGHVS and CDR2 FQNEAQ. The CDR3 sequence is 16 residues long. The CDR3 DNA sequence: TGTGCCAGCAGTGAACAGGCAGGCAGGGGGGATCAGCCCCAGCATTTT. Amino acids: CASSEQAGRGDQPQHF.

Only one count was recorded for this clonotype. The chain carries TRBV25-1 and TRBJ1-6; TRBD1 might be the D (5 bases). Per the germline V gene, CDR1 is MGHDK and CDR2 is SYGVNS. V lost 11 bases to trimming and J lost 9 bases, with 20 bases between them. CDR3 size: 14 residues. CDR3 in amino acids: CAWSVRPGRSPLHF. The CDR3 DNA follows: TGTGCCTGGAGTGTACGGCCAGGGCGTTCACCCCTCCACTTT.

The table lists this clonotype with many counts. The V call is TRBV2, the J call TRBJ1-2, with 8 bases identical to TRBD1. This CDR3 is built from 13 residues. Germline values: CDR1 SNHLY, CDR2 FYNNEI. The trim removed 4 bases at V and 6 bases at J, leaving 4 bases unmatched. The CDR3 DNA reads TGTGCCAGCAGTGGACAGGGGTTAGATGGCTACACCTTC. Its protein product is CASSGQGLDGYTF.

Concerning this clonotype itself: As the CDR3 is not closed by the conserved phenylalanine or tryptophan, this likely results from a read error. The chain links TRBV14 to TRBJ1-1; TRBD1 matches 7 bases. The CDR3 runs to 15 residues. Germline V gene data show CDR1 as SGHDN and CDR2 as FVKESK. V dropped 0 bases and J dropped 2; count of bases not matched to a gene: 3. This CDR3 is CASSQDRDRNTEAFL. The CDR3 region has the DNA TGTGCCAGCAGCCAAGATCGGGACAGAAACACTGAAGCTTTCCTT.

The chain combines TRBV10-3 with TRBJ1-1; D not certain. Deletions cut 2 bases from V and 7 bases from J, with 14 bases between. The CDR3 is 14 amino acids. CDR1 and CDR2 from the germline V gene are ENHRY and SYGVKD. The CDR3 sequence: CAISEGDSENEAFF. The CDR3 nucleotides read TGTGCCATCAGTGAGGGGGATAGCGAAAATGAAGCTTTCTTT.

The CDR3 region has the DNA TGCAGCAGTCAGGGGGGGCAGCCCCAGCATTTT. As protein: CSSQGGQPQHF. The V and J genes are TRBV29-1 and TRBJ1-5; the match to TRBD1 covers 7 bases. The V segment lost 8 bases and the J segment 7 bases; nucleotides outside the gene matches: 5. CDR1 is SQVTM and CDR2 is ANQGSEA in the germline V gene. The CDR3 covers 11 residues. Variable domain in full (rest from reference TRBV29-1 and TRBJ1-5): SAVISQKPSRDICQRGTSLTIQCQVDSQVTMMFWYRQQPGQSLTLIATANQGSEATYESGFVIDKFPISRPNLTFSTLTVSNMSPEDSSIYLCSSQGGQPQHFGDGTRLSIL.

The chain uses TRBV12-3 or TRBV12-4 and TRBJ1-5, with unresolved D. The V and J ends lost 1 base and 11 bases respectively, with 9 bases between them. The CDR3 runs 12 residues. CDR3 bases: TGTGCCAGCAGTTTAGTGTTGAGGGCCCAGCATTTT. It yields the protein CASSLVLRAQHF.